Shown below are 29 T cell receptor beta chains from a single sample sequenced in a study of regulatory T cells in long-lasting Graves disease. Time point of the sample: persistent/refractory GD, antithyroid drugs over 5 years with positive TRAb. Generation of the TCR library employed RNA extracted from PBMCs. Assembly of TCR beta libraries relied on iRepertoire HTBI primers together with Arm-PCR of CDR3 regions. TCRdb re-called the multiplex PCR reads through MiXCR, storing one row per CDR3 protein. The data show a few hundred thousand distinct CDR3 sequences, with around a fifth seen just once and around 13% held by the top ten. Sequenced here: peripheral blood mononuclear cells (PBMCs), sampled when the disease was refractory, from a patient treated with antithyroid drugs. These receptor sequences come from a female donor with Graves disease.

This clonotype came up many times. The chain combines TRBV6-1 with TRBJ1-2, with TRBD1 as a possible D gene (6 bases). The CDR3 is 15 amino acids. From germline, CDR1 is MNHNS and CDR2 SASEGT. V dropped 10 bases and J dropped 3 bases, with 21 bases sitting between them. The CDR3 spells CATGGQPQAYYGYTF. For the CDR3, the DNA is TGTGCCACTGGAGGACAGCCGCAGGCCTACTATGGCTACACCTTC.

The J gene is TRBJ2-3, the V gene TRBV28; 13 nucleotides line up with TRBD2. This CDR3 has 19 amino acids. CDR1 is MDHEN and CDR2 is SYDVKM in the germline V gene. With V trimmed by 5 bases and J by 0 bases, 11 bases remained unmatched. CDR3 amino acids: CASSRPLAGGPSSTDTQYF. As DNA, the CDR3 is TGTGCCAGCAGTCGACCACTAGCGGGAGGGCCTTCCAGCACAGATACGCAGTATTTT.

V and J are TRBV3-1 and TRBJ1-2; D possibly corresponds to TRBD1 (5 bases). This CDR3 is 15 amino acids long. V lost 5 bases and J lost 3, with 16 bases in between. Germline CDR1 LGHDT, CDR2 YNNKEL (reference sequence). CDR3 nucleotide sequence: TGTGCCAGCAGCTCCCTAATGACAGTCGACTATGGCTACACCTTC. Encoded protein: CASSSLMTVDYGYTF.

This CDR3 reads CSAPTHGRNEQYF. CDR3 DNA sequence: TGCAGTGCCCCCACGCATGGAAGGAACGAGCAGTACTTC. V usage is TRBV20-1 and J usage is TRBJ2-7; unclear D gene. Trimming cost V 6 bases and J 5 bases, with 17 bases left between them. From germline, CDR1 is DFQATT and CDR2 SNEGSKA (reference sequence). This CDR3 spans 13 amino acids.

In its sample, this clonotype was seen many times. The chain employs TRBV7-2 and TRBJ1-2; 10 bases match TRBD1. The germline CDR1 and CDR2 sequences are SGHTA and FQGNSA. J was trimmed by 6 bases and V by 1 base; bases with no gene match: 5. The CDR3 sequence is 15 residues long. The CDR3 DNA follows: TGTGCCAGCAGCTTAGAGGGACAGGGGCGCAATGGCTACACCTTC. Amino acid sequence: CASSLEGQGRNGYTF.

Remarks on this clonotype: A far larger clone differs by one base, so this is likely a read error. In nucleotides, the CDR3 is TGTGCCAGCAGTTACTCGGAGAGCACTGAAGCTTTCTTT. Translating gives CASSYSESTEAFF. The rearrangement links TRBV6-2 or TRBV6-3 to TRBJ1-1; D not certain. V lost 0 bases and J lost 4, with 6 bases in between. The CDR3 contains 13 residues. CDR1 and CDR2 (germline): MNHEY, SVGEGT.

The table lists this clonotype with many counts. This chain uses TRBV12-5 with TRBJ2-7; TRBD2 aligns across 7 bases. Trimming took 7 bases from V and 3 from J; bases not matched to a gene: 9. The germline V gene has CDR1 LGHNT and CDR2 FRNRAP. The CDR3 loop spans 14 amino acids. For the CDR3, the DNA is TGTGCTAGTGTCAAAAGTGGGGAGGGCTACGAGCAGTACTTC. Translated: CASVKSGEGYEQYF.

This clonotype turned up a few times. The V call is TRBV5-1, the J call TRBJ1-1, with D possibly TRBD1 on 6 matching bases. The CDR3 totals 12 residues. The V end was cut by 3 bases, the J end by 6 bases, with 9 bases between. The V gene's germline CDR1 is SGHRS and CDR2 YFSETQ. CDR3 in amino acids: CASSSQGAEAFF. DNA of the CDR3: TGCGCCAGCAGCTCACAGGGAGCTGAAGCTTTCTTT.

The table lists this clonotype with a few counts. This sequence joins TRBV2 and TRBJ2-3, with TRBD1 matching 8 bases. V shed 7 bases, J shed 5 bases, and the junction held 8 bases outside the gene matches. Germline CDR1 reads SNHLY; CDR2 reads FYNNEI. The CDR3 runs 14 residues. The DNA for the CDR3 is TGTGCCAGCATTCAAGGACAGGGTCGAGATACGCAGTATTTT. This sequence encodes CASIQGQGRDTQYF.

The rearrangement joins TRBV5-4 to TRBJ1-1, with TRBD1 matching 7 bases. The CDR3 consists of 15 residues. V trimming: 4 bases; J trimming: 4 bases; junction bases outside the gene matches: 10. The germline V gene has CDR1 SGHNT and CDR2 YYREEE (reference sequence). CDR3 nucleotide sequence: TGTGCCAGCAGCACTGGGGGACAGCAAAGCACTGAAGCTTTCTTT. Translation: CASSTGGQQSTEAFF.

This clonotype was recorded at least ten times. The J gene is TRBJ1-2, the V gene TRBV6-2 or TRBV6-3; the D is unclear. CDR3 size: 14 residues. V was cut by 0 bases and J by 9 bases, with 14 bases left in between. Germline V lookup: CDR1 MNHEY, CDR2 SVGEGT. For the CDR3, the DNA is TGTGCCAGCAGTTACTCGATGGCCGATTATCGCTACACCTTC. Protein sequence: CASSYSMADYRYTF.

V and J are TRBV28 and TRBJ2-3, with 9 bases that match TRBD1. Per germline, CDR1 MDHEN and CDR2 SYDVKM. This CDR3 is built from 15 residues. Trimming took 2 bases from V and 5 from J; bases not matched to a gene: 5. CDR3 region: CASSLPQGAKDTQYF. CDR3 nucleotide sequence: TGTGCCAGCAGTTTACCACAGGGGGCTAAAGATACGCAGTATTTT.

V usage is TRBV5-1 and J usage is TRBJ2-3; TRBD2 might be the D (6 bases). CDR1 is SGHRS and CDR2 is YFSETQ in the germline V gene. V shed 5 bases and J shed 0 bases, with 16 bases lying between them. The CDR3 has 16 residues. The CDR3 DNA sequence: TGCGCCAGCAGTCTGAGCAAGCGGGTGAGCACAGATACGCAGTATTTT. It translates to CASSLSKRVSTDTQYF.

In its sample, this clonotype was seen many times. The CDR3 DNA follows: TGTGCCAGCAGTACCAAACCGGGGCAGCCCCAGCATTTT. This translates into CASSTKPGQPQHF. The chain employs TRBV12-3 or TRBV12-4 and TRBJ1-5, with D unresolved. The CDR3 runs to 13 residues. V lost 5 bases, J lost 7 bases, and 12 bases lay in between.

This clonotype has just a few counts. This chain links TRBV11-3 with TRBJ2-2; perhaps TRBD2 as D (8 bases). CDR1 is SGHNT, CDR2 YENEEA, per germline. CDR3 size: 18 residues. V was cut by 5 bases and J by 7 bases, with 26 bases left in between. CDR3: CASSGRGGGQEVIGELFF. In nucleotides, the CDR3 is TGTGCCAGCAGCGGCCGGGGGGGAGGACAGGAAGTTATCGGGGAGCTGTTTTTT.

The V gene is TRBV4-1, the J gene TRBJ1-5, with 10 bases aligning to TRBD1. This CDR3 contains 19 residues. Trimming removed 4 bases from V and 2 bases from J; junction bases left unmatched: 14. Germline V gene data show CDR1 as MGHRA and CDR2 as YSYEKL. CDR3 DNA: TGCGCCAGCAGCCTATACTGGGACAGGGGCCCAAAAGGCAATCAGCCCCAGCATTTT. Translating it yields CASSLYWDRGPKGNQPQHF.

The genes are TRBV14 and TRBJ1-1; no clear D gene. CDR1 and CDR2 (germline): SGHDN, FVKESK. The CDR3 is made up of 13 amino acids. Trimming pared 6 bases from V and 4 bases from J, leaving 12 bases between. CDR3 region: CASRRGASTEAFF. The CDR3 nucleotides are TGTGCCAGCAGACGAGGTGCGAGCACTGAAGCTTTCTTT.

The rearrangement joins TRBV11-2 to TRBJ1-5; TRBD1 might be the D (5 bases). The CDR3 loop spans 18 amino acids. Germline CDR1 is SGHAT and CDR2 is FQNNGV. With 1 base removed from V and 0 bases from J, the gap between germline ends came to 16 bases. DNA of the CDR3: TGTGCCAGCAGCTTAGCGGGCACCAGGGCCTATAGCAATCAGCCCCAGCATTTT. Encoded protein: CASSLAGTRAYSNQPQHF.

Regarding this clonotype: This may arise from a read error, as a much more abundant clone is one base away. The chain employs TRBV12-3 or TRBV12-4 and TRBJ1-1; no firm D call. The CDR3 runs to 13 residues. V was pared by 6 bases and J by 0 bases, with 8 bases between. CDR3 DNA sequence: TGTGCCAGCAGAAACAGCGTGAACACTGAAGCTTTCTTT. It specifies CASRNSVNTEAFF.

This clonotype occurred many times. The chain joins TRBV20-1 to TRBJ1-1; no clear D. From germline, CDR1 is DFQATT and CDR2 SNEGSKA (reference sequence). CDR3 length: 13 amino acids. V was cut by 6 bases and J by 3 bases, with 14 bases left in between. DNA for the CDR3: TGCAGTGCCCCCTCGACGTCCGACACTGAAGCTTTCTTT. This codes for CSAPSTSDTEAFF.

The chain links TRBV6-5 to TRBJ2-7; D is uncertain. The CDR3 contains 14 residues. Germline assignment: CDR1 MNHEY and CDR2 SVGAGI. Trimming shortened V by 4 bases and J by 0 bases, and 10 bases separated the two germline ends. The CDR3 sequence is CASSSRTSSYEQYF. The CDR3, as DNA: TGTGCCAGCAGTTCGAGGACGAGCTCCTACGAGCAGTACTTC.

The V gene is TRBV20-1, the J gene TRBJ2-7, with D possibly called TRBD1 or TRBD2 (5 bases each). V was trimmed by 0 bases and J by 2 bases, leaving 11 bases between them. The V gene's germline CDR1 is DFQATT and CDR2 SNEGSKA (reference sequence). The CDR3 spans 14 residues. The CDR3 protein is CSARDWDRPYEQYF. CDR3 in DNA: TGCAGTGCTAGAGATTGGGACCGACCCTACGAGCAGTACTTC.

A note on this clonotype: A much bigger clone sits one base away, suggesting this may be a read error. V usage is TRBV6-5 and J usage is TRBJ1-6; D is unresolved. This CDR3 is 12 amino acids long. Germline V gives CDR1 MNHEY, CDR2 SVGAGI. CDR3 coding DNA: TGTGCCAGCAGTTACCCCAATTCACCCCCCCACTTT. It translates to CASSYPNSPPHF.

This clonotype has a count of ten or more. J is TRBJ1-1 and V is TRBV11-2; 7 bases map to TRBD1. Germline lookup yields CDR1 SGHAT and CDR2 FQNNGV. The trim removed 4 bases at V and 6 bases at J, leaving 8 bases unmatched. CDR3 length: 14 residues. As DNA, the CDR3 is TGTGCCAGCAGCTCCTTGACAGGGTGGGCTGAAGCTTTCTTT. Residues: CASSSLTGWAEAFF.

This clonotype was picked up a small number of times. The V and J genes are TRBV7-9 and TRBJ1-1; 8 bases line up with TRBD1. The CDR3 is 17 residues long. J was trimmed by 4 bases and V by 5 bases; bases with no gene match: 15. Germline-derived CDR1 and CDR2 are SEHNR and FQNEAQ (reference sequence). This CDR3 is CASSPNNLRGQGTEAFF. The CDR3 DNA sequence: TGTGCCAGCAGCCCCAACAACCTCAGGGGGCAGGGCACTGAAGCTTTCTTT.

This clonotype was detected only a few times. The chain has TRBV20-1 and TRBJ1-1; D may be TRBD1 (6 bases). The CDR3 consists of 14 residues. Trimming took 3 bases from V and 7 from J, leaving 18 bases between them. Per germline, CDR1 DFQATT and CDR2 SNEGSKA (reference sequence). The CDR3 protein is CSASSRSSDSEAFF. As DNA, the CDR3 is TGCAGTGCTAGCTCCAGGTCTTCGGACAGTGAAGCTTTCTTT.

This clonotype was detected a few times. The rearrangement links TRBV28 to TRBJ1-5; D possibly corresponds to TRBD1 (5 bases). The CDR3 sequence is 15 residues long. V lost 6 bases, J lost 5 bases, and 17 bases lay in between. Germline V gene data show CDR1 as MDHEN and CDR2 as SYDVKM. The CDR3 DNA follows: TGTGCCAGCAGCTTGGGAGGACATCTCTATCAGCCCCAGCATTTT. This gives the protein CASSLGGHLYQPQHF.

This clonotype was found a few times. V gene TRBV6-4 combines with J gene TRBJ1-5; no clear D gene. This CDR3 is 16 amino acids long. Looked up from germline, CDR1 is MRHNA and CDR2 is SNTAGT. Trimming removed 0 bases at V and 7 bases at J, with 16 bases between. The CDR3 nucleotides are TGTGCCAGCAGTGACTCGGGTGGAAGGGCTAGGCAGCCCCAGCATTTT. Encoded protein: CASSDSGGRARQPQHF.

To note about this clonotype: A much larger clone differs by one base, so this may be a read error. The CDR3 DNA reads as TGTGCCAGCAGTTACGCAGCCAAGGGGACCCAGTACTTC. This encodes CASSYAAKGTQYF. This chain links TRBV12-3 or TRBV12-4 with TRBJ2-5; D remains ambiguous. Trimming removed 4 bases from V and 7 bases from J, with 13 bases in between. The length of the CDR3 is 13 residues.